This T cell receptor beta chain originates from a study of neurological immune-mediated disorders. Whole-study results and caveats: The study found no CDR3 amino acid sequences shared by expanded clones across subjects, suggesting private repertoires in all groups. On phylogenetic grouping, the repertoires of 18 of 34 multiple sclerosis patients fell within one related-CDR3 cluster, constituting a possible signature. HTLV-1-associated myelopathy had the most TCR clonal expansion, and multiple sclerosis had the least, less than healthy controls.

TCRdb used MiXCR to reprocess the 5' RACE reads, holding one entry per CDR3 protein. The data show about 50,000 distinct CDR3 sequences, approximately 4.1% seen once. This clonotype was recorded many times. Antigen: not known. The CDR3 has 13 residues. Trimming removed 2 bases from V and 5 bases from J, with 9 bases in between. CDR1 MGHDK and CDR2 SYGVNS come from the germline V gene. Sequenced input: PBMCs. The rearrangement joins TRBV25-1 to TRBJ1-1; D gene unclear. The sequence was collected from a man aged 50 to 59 with multiple sclerosis. DNA for the CDR3: TGTGCCAGCAGTGAACAAGTGTGGACTGAAGCTTTCTTT. Protein product: CASSEQVWTEAFF.